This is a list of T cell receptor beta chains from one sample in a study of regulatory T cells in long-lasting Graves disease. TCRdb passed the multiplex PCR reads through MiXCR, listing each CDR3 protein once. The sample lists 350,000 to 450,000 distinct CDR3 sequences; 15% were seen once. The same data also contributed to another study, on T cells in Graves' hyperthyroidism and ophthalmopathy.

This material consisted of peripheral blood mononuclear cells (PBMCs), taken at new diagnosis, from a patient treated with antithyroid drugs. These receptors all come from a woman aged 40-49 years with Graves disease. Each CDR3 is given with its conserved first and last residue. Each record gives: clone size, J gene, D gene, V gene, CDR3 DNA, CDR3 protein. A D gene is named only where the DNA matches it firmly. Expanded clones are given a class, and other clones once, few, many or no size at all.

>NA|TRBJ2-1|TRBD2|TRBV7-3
TGTGCCAGCAGCGTAGAGCGGGGCTCCTACAATGAGCAGTTCTTC
CASSVERGSYNEQFF
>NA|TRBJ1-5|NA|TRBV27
TGTGCCAGCGCCCTGGCGTACAATCAGCCCCAGCATTTT
CASALAYNQPQHF
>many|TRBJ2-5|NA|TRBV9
TGTGCCAGCAGCGTAGGGCCGGGAGAGGGTGAGACCCAGTACTTC
CASSVGPGEGETQYF
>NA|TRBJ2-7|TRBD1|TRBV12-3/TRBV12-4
TGTGCCACCTCCGGGACAGGGCCCTACGAGCAGTACTTC
CATSGTGPYEQYF
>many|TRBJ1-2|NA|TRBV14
TGTGCCAGCAGCCACTCTAAGGGAGGCTACACCTTC
CASSHSKGGYTF
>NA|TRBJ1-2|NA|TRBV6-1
TGTGCCAGCAGCCACCGCGGGGGTTCTGACGGCTACACCTTC
CASSHRGGSDGYTF
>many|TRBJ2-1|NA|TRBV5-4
TGTGCCAGCAGCTTAATCGGCGATGAGCAGTTCTTC
CASSLIGDEQFF
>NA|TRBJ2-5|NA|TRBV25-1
TGTGCCAGCACCCCCGGGGGGCCGGCGGAGGCGACCCAGTACTTC
CASTPGGPAEATQYF
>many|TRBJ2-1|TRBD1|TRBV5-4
TGTGCCAGCAGCGTGGACAGGCTGGGGGAGCAGTTCTTC
CASSVDRLGEQFF
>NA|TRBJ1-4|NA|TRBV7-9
TGTGCCAGCAGCTTCTCCTCGGGGGTCGTCTTTAATGAAAAACTGTTTTTT
CASSFSSGVVFNEKLFF
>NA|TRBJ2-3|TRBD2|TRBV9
TGTGCCAGCAGCGTAGGCACTAGCGGGAACACAGATACGCAGTATTTT
CASSVGTSGNTDTQYF
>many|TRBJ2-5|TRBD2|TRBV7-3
TGTGCCAGCAGCTCGGGGACTAGCGCTGAGACCCAGTACTTC
CASSSGTSAETQYF
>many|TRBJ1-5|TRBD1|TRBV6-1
TGTGCCAGCAGTAGCCGGGACAGTGATCAGCCCCAGCATTTT
CASSSRDSDQPQHF
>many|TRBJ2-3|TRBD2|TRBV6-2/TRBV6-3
TGTGCCAGCACGGACGGACTAGCGGGAGGAGGAGATACGCAGTATTTT
CASTDGLAGGGDTQYF
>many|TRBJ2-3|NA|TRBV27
TGTGCCAGCAGTCGGACCTGGGGCACAGATACGCAGTATTTT
CASSRTWGTDTQYF
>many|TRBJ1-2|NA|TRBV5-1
TGCGCCAGCAGCTCCGGGGACGGCACGGACTATGGCTACACCTTC
CASSSGDGTDYGYTF
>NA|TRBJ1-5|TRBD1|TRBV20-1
TGCAGTGCTCCGACAGGGGTTAACAATCAGCCCCAGCATTTT
CSAPTGVNNQPQHF
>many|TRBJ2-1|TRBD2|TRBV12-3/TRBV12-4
TGTGCCAGCAGTGGTGGGGGGGTACACAATGAGCAGTTCTTC
CASSGGGVHNEQFF
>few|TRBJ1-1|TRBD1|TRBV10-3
TGTGCCATCAGTGAGTTACTGCGGGACAGGGGGCGGGGCACTGAAGCTTTCTTT
CAISELLRDRGRGTEAFF
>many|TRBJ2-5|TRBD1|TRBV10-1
TGCGCCAGCAGTGACCAGGACAGGGGCGGCGGAGAGACCCAGTACTTC
CASSDQDRGGGETQYF
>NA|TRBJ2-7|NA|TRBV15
TGTGCCACCAGCAGAGAAGAGACAGACTACGAGCAGTACTTC
CATSREETDYEQYF
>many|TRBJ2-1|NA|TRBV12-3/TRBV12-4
TGTGCCAGCAGTTTAGAGATGCAGGGGCTATACAATGAGCAGTTCTTC
CASSLEMQGLYNEQFF
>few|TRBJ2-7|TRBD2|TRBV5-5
TGTGCCAGCAGGCCTAGCGGGAGCTACGAGCAGTACTTC
CASRPSGSYEQYF
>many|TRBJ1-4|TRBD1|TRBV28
TGTGCCAGTAAGGGGGCGGAAAATGAAAAACTGTTTTTT
CASKGAENEKLFF
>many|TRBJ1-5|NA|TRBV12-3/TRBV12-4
TGTGCCAGCAGTTTTGGAGGGTTTAGCAATCAGCCCCAGCATTTT
CASSFGGFSNQPQHF
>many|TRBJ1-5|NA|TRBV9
TGTGCCAGCAGCGCGACGGGACACGAGAGCCAGCCCCAGCATTTT
CASSATGHESQPQHF
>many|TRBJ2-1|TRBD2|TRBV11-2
TGTGCCAGCAGCCCAGCTAAGACACTAGCGGACACCTACAATGAGCAGTTCTTC
CASSPAKTLADTYNEQFF
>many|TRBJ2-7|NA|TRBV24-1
TGTGCCACCAACCCGGACAGAACCTACGAGCAGTACTTC
CATNPDRTYEQYF
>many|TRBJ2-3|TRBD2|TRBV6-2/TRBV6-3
TGTGCCAGCAGACCCGGGGAGGGCAGGGGCACAGATACGCAGTATTTT
CASRPGEGRGTDTQYF
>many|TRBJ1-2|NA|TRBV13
TGTGCCAGCAGCGAGGACGGGGCGAATGGCTACACCTTC
CASSEDGANGYTF
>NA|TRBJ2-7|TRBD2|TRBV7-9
TGTGCCAGCAGCTTATTCGTGCTAGCGGGGTACGAGCAGTACTTC
CASSLFVLAGYEQYF
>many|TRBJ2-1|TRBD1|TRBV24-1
TGTGCCACCAGTGAACCCGGGACAGCGTTCAATGAGCAGTTCTTC
CATSEPGTAFNEQFF
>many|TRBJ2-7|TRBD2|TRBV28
TGTGCCAGCAGTTTAGAGAGCGGGAGTGTCTACGAGCAGTACTTC
CASSLESGSVYEQYF
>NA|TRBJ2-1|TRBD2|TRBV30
TGTGCCTGGAGCGGGACTAGCGGGAACTGGAATGAGCAGTTCTTC
CAWSGTSGNWNEQFF
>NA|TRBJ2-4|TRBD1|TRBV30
TGTGCCTGGGGACAGGGTGTCAAAAACATTCAGTACTTC
CAWGQGVKNIQYF
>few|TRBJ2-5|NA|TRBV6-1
TGTGCCAGCAGTTATGCAGGGCAGGGATTAGTCCAAGAGACCCAGTACTTC
CASSYAGQGLVQETQYF
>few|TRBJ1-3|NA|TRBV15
TGTGCCACCAGCAGAGACCGGGCCTCTGGAAACACCATATATTTT
CATSRDRASGNTIYF
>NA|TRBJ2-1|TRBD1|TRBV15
TGTGCCACCAGCAGCAGGACAGGGAACAATGAGCAGTTCTTC
CATSSRTGNNEQFF
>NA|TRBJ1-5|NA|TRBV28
TGTGCCAGCACCCAAGCCGGGCAGCCCCAGCATTTT
CASTQAGQPQHF
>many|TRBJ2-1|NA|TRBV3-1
TGTGCCAGCAGCCAAGGATCACGGGCCATCTCCTACAATGAGCAGTTCTTC
CASSQGSRAISYNEQFF
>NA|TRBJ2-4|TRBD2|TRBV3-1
TGTGCCAGCAGCCAAGAAGGGCTAGCGGGAGGGCTCGGCATTCAGTACTTC
CASSQEGLAGGLGIQYF
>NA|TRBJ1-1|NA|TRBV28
TGTGCCAGCAGTTTCACCAGACAGTTTGGAGCTTTCTTT
CASSFTRQFGAFF
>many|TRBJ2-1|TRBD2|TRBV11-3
TGTGCCAGCAGTCGAACTAGCGGCTACAATGAGCAGTTCTTC
CASSRTSGYNEQFF
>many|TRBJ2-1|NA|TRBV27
TGTGCCAGCAGTTTATTCCCCTACAATGAGCAGTTCTTC
CASSLFPYNEQFF
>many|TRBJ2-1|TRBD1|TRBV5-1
TGCGCCAGCAGCTTCGAGGGACAGGGAGGGGAGCAGTTCTTC
CASSFEGQGGEQFF
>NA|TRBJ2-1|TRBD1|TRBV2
TGTGCCACCCTACGAGTTAGACAGGGAAAAACCTACAATGAGCAGTTCTTC
CATLRVRQGKTYNEQFF
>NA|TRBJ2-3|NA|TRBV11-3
TGTGCCAGCAGCTTAACAGGGATGGGTACATATACGCAGTATTTT
CASSLTGMGTYTQYF
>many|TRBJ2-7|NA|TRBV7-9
TGTGCCAGCAGCTTGGGCGGGTCCGACGAGCAGTACTTC
CASSLGGSDEQYF
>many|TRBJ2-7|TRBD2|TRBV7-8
TGTGCCAGCAGCTTGCAGCCAGCGGGGGACGAGCAGTACTTC
CASSLQPAGDEQYF
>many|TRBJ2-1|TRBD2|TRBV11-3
TGTGCCAGCAGCTCCAGACTAGCGGATTACAATGAGCAGTTCTTC
CASSSRLADYNEQFF
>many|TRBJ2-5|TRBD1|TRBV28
TGTGCCAGCAGTTTATGGGGGGACAGGGGGTACCAAGAGACCCAGTACTTC
CASSLWGDRGYQETQYF
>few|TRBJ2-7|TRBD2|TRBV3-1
TGTGCCAGCAGCCAACCCCCGACTAGCGGGAGTGGGAGCTCCTACGAGCAGTACTTC
CASSQPPTSGSGSSYEQYF
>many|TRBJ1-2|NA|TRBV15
TGTGCCACCAGCAGAGATCGGGGGGCCCGATGGGATGGCTACACCTTC
CATSRDRGARWDGYTF
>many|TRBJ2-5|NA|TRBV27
TGTGCCAGCAGTTTAGGGACAAGGGAGACCCAGTACTTC
CASSLGTRETQYF
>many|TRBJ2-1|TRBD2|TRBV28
TGTGCCAGTACGGGGACTAGCGGATACAATGAGCAGTTCTTC
CASTGTSGYNEQFF